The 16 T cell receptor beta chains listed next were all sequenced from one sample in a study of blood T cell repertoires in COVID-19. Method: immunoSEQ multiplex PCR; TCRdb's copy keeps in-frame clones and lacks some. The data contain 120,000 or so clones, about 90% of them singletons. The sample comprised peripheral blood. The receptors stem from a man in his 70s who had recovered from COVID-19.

The DNA for the CDR3 is TGTGCCAGCAGCTTAGCAGCGGGAGACTCTGGTAATGAGCAGTTCTTC. This codes for CASSLAAGDSGNEQFF. J is TRBJ2-1 and V is TRBV7-2, with 8 bases identical to TRBD2. CDR3 size: 16 residues. J lost 7 bases, V lost 0 bases, and 8 bases had no gene match. Germline V gene lookup returns CDR1 SGHTA and CDR2 FQGNSA.

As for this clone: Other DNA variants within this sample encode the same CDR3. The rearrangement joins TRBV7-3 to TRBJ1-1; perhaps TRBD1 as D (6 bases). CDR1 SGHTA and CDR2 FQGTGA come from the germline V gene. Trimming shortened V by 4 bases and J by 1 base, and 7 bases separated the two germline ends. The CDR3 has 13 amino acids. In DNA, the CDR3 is TGTGCCAGCAGCTCGGGACAGAACACTGAAGCTTTCTTT. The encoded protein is CASSSGQNTEAFF.

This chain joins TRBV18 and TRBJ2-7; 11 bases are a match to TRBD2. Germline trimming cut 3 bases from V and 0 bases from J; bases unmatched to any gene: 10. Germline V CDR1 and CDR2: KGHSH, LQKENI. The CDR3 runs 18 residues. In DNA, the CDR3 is TGTGCCAGCTCACCCCGCCGACTAGCGGGGACTTTCTCCTACGAGCAGTACTTC. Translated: CASSPRRLAGTFSYEQYF.

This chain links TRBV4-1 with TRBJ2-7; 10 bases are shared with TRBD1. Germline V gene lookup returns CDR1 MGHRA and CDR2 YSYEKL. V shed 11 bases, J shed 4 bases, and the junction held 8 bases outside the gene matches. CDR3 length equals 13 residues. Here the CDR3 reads CASAPGQGYEQYF. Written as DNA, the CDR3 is TGCGCCTCTGCACCGGGACAGGGGTACGAGCAGTACTTC.

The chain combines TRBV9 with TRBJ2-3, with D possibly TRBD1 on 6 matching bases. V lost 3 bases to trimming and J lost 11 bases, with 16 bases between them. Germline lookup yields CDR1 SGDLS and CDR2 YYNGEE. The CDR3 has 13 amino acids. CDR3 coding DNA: TGTGCCAGCAGCGCTCTTCCGGGACATCAGCAGTATTTT. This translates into CASSALPGHQQYF.

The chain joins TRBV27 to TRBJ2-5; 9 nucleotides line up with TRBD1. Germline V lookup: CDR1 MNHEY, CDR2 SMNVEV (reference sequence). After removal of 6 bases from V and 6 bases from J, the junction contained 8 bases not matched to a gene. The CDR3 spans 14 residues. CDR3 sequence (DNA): TGTGCCAGCAGCCTACAGGGGGCAGCGAAGACCCAGTACTTC. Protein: CASSLQGAAKTQYF.

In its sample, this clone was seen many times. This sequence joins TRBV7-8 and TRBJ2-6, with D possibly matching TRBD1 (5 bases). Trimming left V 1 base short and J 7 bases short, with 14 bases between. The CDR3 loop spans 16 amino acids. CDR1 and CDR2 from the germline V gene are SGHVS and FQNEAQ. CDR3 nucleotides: TGTGCCAGCAGCTTAGGCAGGGTCGTGGTAGCCAACGTCCTGACTTTC. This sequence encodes CASSLGRVVVANVLTF.

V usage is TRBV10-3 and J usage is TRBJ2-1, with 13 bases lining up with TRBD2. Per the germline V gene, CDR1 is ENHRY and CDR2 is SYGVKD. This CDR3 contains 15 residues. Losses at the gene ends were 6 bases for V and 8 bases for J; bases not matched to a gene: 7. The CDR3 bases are TGTGCCATCAGCAGGACTAGCGGGAGTACGGATGAGCAGTTCTTC. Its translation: CAISRTSGSTDEQFF.

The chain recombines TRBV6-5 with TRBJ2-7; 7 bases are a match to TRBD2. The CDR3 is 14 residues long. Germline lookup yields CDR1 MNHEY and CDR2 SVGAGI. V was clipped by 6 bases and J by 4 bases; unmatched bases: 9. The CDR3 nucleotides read TGTGCCAGCAGCCCCGGACTAGAAAGGTACGAGCAGTACTTC. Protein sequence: CASSPGLERYEQYF.

DNA of the CDR3: TGTGCCAGCAGCCTAGCGGGACCCTACAATGAGCAGTTCTTC. Protein: CASSLAGPYNEQFF. This chain connects TRBV7-3 to TRBJ2-1, with TRBD2 matching 9 bases. Losses at the gene ends were 5 bases for V and 2 bases for J; bases not matched to a gene: 1. The CDR3 runs to 14 residues. Germline CDR1 and CDR2: SGHTA and FQGTGA.

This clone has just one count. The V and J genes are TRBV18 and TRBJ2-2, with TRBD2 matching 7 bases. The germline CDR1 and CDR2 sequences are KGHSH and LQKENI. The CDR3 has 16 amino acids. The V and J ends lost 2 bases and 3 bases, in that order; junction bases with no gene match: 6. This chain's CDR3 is CASSPRNRGDTGELFF. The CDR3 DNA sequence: TGTGCCAGCTCACCAAGGAACCGGGGGGACACCGGGGAGCTGTTTTTT.

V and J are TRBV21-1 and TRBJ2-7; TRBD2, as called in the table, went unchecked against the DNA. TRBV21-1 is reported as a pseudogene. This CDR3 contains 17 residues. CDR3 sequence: CASSTHLKRDDTYEQYF. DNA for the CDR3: TGTGCCAGCAGCACCCACTTAAAGCGGGATGACACCTACGAGCAGTACTTC.

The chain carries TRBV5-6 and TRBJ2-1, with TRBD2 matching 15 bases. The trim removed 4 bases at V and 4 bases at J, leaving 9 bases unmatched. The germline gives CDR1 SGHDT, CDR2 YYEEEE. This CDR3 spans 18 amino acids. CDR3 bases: TGTGCCAGCAGCCGTGGACTAGCGGGGGGGCGAGGGTACAATGAGCAGTTCTTC. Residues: CASSRGLAGGRGYNEQFF. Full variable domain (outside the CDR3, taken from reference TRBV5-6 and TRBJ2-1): DAGVTQSPTHLIKTRGQQVTLRCSPKSGHDTVSWYQQALGQGPQFIFQYYEEEERQRGNFPDRFSGHQFPNYSSELNVNALLLGDSALYLCASSRGLAGGRGYNEQFFGPGTRLTVL.

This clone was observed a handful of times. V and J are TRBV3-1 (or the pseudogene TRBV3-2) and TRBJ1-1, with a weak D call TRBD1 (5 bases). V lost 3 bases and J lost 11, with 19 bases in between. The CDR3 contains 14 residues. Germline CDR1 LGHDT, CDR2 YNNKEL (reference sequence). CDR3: CASSHLVSSGSAFF. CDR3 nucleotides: TGTGCCAGCAGCCATCTAGTGTCCTCAGGGTCGGCTTTCTTT.

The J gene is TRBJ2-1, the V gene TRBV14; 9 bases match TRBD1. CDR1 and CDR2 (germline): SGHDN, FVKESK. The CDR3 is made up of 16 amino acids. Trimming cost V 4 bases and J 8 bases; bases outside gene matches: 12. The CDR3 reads CASSLSGTGLSDEQFF. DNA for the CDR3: TGTGCCAGCAGCCTAAGCGGGACAGGGCTCTCGGATGAGCAGTTCTTC.

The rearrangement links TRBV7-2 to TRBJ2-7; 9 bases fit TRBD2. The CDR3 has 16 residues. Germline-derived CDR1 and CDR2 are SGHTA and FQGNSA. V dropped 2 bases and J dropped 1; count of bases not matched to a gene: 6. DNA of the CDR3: TGTGCCAGCAGCTTAACCCCGCTAGCGGGGTCCTACGAGCAGTACTTC. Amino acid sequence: CASSLTPLAGSYEQYF.